This T cell receptor beta chain was sequenced during a study of T cells in Graves' hyperthyroidism and ophthalmopathy. This clonotype has just a few counts. The CDR3 is 14 residues long. Germline V gene lookup returns CDR1 SNHLY and CDR2 FYNNEI. With 4 bases removed from V and 4 bases from J, the gap between germline ends came to 11 bases. From RNA transcripts, TCR beta CDR3 regions were amplified. HTBI primers drove first-round RT-PCR of the TCR CDR3. TCRdb analysed the multiplex PCR reads with MiXCR anew, one entry per CDR3 protein. The data show 500,000 to 600,000 distinct CDR3 sequences, approximately 20% seen once. Clinical symptoms, serum thyroxine, TRAb, thyroid ultrasound and orbital computed tomography established diagnosis. PBMCs were sourced from approximately 9.3 ml fresh peripheral blood.

The V gene is TRBV2, the J gene TRBJ1-3; D is ambiguous. This clonotype was obtained from a man aged 35-49 years with Graves' ophthalmopathy. The sequenced sample consisted of blood. The CDR3 region has the DNA TGTGCCAGCAGTGGTGTTCTAGCGGGAAACACCATATATTTT. It yields the protein CASSGVLAGNTIYF.